This T cell receptor beta chain stems from a study of cytomegalovirus exposure and HLA in healthy donors. Study findings and constraints: Previous analysis showed most TCR beta V segments were productive about 90% or about 30% of the time. In vitro checks showed that a few CMV-associated chains really do target CMV antigens. Common viral pathogens seemed, in a later analysis, to connect with several of the most significant clusters.

Turning to this clone: The antigen is not known.

PCR primers comprised 60 Vbeta and 13 Jbeta primers. The data were produced by immunoSEQ multiplex PCR, yet TCRdb's version contains in-frame clones alone and is incomplete. This sample has 150,000 to 200,000 clones, with roughly 83% found just once. The sequenced sample consisted of PBMCs. This clonotype was sampled from a male donor in good health and CMV-seropositive.

The CDR3 loop reads CASSYSGTGSYEQYF. In nucleotides, the CDR3 is TGTGCCAGCAGTTACTCTGGGACTGGATCCTACGAGCAGTACTTC. This chain links TRBV6-5 with TRBJ2-5, with D possibly TRBD2 on 6 matching bases. The end of the DNA is better explained by TRBJ2-7, so the J call may be wrong. The germline V gene has CDR1 MNHEY and CDR2 SVGAGI. CDR3 length: 15 amino acids.